The 2 T cell receptor beta chains given below trace back to one sample, sequenced in a study of cytomegalovirus exposure and HLA in healthy donors. The PCR ran on 60 Vbeta and 13 Jbeta primers. Produced via immunoSEQ multiplex PCR; TCRdb's table is partial and in-frame only. The sample has 150,000 to 200,000 clones, 70% to 85% seen once. Sequences were obtained from PBMCs. The receptors shown here come from a man aged 18 to 30 in good health and CMV-seronegative.

This sequence joins TRBV5-1 and TRBJ2-7; 10 bases map to TRBD1. The J segment lost 1 base and the V segment lost 0 bases, leaving 1 base of the junction unmatched. The V gene's germline CDR1 is SGHRS and CDR2 YFSETQ. This CDR3 has 15 amino acids. The CDR3 reads CASSLADRGSYEQYF. CDR3 in DNA: TGCGCCAGCAGCTTGGCGGACAGGGGGTCCTACGAGCAGTACTTC.

This chain uses TRBV7-3 with TRBJ1-1; D may be TRBD1 (5 bases). CDR1 and CDR2 from the germline V gene are SGHTA and FQGTGA. The CDR3 length is 15 residues. Trimming stripped 2 bases from V and 2 bases from J, with 12 bases between. CDR3 region: CASSLPGRVNTEAFF. As DNA, the CDR3 is TGTGCCAGCAGCTTACCGGGCAGGGTTAACACTGAAGCTTTCTTT.